Below are 7 T cell receptor beta chains sequenced from a single sample in a study of T cells in Graves' hyperthyroidism and ophthalmopathy. It was RNA transcripts that yielded the amplified TCR beta CDR3 regions. The primer set for the first-round RT-PCR of the TCR CDR3 was HTBI. MiXCR, run by TCRdb on the multiplex PCR reads, gives a single entry per CDR3 protein. The sample shows 650,000 to 700,000 distinct CDR3 sequences, 17% of them seen only once. The sample consisted of blood. These receptor sequences come from a man in his forties or fifties with Graves' hyperthyroidism.

This sequence joins TRBV4-3 and TRBJ2-7, with TRBD2 matching over 7 bases. Germline lookup yields CDR1 LGHNA and CDR2 YSLEER. This CDR3 comprises 15 residues. The ends lost 1 base at V and 3 bases at J; junction bases unmatched: 6. The CDR3 sequence is CASSQALRGNYEQYF. CDR3 bases: TGCGCCAGCAGCCAAGCCCTGCGGGGGAACTACGAGCAGTACTTC.

This clonotype was observed at least ten times. V and J are TRBV7-9 and TRBJ2-5, with 8 positions matching TRBD1. This CDR3 is 16 amino acids long. With 1 base clipped from V and 5 bases from J, the junction kept 9 bases outside the gene matches. CDR1 is SEHNR and CDR2 is FQNEAQ in the germline V gene (reference sequence). The DNA of the CDR3 is TGTGCCAGCAGCTTAGGGTCCGGACAGGGTTGGGAGACCCAGTACTTC. It is translated as CASSLGSGQGWETQYF.

This clonotype was found many times. The chain has TRBV2 and TRBJ1-1; D might be TRBD1 (6 bases). From germline, CDR1 is SNHLY and CDR2 FYNNEI. This CDR3 contains 14 residues. The V and J ends lost 6 bases and 3 bases respectively, with 14 bases between them. The CDR3 region is CASRQQGEDTEAFF. The CDR3 DNA sequence: TGTGCCAGCAGGCAACAGGGCGAGGACACTGAAGCTTTCTTT.

This clonotype turned up a few times. This rearrangement joins TRBV28 to TRBJ2-5, with 7 bases aligning to TRBD2. CDR1 and CDR2 (germline): MDHEN, SYDVKM. The CDR3 totals 16 residues. V shed 8 bases and J 5 bases; nucleotides not matched to a gene: 17. CDR3 DNA sequence: TGTGCCAGCGGGTCATTAGCGGGCGAAGGGGAGGAGACCCAGTACTTC. Translation: CASGSLAGEGEETQYF. Looking up the rest from reference TRBV28 and TRBJ2-5 gives the full variable domain: DVKVTQSSRYLVKRTGEKVFLECVQDMDHENMFWYRQDPGLGLRLIYFSYDVKMKEKGDIPEGYSVSREKKERFSLILESASTNQTSMYLCASGSLAGEGEETQYFGPGTRLLVL.

This clonotype appeared many times. The J gene is TRBJ1-1, the V gene TRBV20-1; D may be TRBD1 (6 bases). V was trimmed by 0 bases and J by 1 base, leaving 12 bases between them. The germline V gene encodes CDR1 DFQATT and CDR2 SNEGSKA (reference sequence). The CDR3 consists of 15 residues. DNA for the CDR3: TGCAGTGCTAGAGAGGGGGGGACAACGAACACTGAAGCTTTCTTT. This translates into CSAREGGTTNTEAFF.

The sample holds a few counts of this clonotype. The gene calls are TRBV2 and TRBJ1-5, with TRBD1 matching over 8 bases. The germline V gene encodes CDR1 SNHLY and CDR2 FYNNEI. V shed 3 bases and J 3 bases; nucleotides not matched to a gene: 10. The CDR3 contains 17 residues. In DNA, the CDR3 is TGTGCCAGCAGTGATGTACAGGGGGAACTTTTCAATCAGCCCCAGCATTTT. It encodes CASSDVQGELFNQPQHF.

The table lists this clonotype with many counts. The rearrangement uses TRBV10-3 and TRBJ2-7; D might be TRBD1 or TRBD2, each matching 5 bases. Trimming shortened V by 2 bases and J by 5 bases, and 10 bases separated the two germline ends. The CDR3 totals 13 residues. The germline V gene encodes CDR1 ENHRY and CDR2 SYGVKD. Here the CDR3 reads CAISETRGHEQYF. The CDR3 region has the DNA TGTGCCATCAGTGAGACTAGGGGCCACGAGCAGTACTTC.